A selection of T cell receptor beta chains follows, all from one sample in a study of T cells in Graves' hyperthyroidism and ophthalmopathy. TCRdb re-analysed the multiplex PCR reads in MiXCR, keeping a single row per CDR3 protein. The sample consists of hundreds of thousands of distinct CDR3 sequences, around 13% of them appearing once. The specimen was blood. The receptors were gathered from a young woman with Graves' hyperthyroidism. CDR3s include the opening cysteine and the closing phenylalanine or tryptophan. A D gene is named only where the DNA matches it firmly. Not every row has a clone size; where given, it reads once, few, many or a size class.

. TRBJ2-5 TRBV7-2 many CASSYGTKKDF TGTGCCAGCAGCTATGGGACAAAAAAGGACTTC
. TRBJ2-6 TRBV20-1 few CSANQQAESF TGCAGTGCTAACCAACAGGCCGAATCTTTC
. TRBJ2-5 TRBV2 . CASRETRGSLETQYF TGTGCCAGCAGGGAGACAAGGGGGTCCCTGGAGACCCAGTACTTC
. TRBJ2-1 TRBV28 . CASRIDSYNEQFF TGTGCCAGCAGGATCGACTCCTACAATGAGCAGTTCTTC
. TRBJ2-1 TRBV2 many CASSAPAGSSYNEQFF TGTGCCAGCAGTGCTCCCGCGGGCAGCTCCTACAATGAGCAGTTCTTC
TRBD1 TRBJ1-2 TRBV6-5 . CASSYSGTGFGYTF TGTGCCAGCAGTTACTCCGGGACAGGGTTTGGCTACACCTTC
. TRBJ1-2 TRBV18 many CASSLTGTKDRYTF TGTGCCAGCTCACTAACCGGGACAAAGGATCGCTACACCTTC
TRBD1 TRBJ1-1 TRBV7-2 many CASSLEGARGGEAFF TGTGCCAGCAGCTTAGAGGGGGCGCGGGGTGGTGAAGCTTTCTTT
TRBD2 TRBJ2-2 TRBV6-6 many CASSYRASGSGELFF TGTGCCAGCAGTTACAGGGCTAGCGGGAGCGGGGAGCTGTTTTTT
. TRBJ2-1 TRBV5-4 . CASSHIRGQSPHGVRSSYNEQFF TGTGCCAGCAGCCACATCCGGGGACAAAGCCCCCATGGTGTAAGAAGCTCCTACAATGAGCAGTTCTTC
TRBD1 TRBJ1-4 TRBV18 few CASSPPRDRGEKLFF TGTGCCAGCTCACCACCAAGGGACAGGGGTGAAAAACTGTTTTTT
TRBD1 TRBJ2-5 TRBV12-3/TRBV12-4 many CASSWTGGEETQYF TGTGCCAGCAGTTGGACAGGGGGCGAGGAGACCCAGTACTTC
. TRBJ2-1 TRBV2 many CASSPMTVFNEQFF TGTGCCAGCAGTCCTATGACAGTCTTTAATGAGCAGTTCTTC
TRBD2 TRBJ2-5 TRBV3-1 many CASSQGRVGGETQYF TGTGCCAGCAGCCAGGGGAGGGTAGGTGGAGAGACCCAGTACTTC
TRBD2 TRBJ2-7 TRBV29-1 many CSVERAGGGYEQYF TGCAGCGTGGAGAGAGCGGGAGGGGGATACGAGCAGTACTTC
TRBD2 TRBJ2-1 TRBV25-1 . CASGKVAGNEQFF TGTGCCAGCGGGAAGGTAGCGGGAAATGAGCAGTTCTTC
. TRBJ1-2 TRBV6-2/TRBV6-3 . CASTSDVLGYTF TGTGCCAGCACCTCGGACGTGTTGGGCTACACCTTC
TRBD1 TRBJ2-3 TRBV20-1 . CSALPGQSLDTQYF TGCAGTGCTTTGCCGGGACAGTCGCTAGATACGCAGTATTTT
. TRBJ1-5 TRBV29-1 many CSDPGPTWPQHF TGCAGCGATCCGGGACCGACCTGGCCCCAGCATTTT
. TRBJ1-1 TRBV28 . CASGGRSTEAFF TGTGCCTCGGGGGGGCGTAGCACTGAAGCTTTCTTT
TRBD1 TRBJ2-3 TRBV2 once CASSLDRAHTDTQYF TGTGCCAGCAGTCTGGACAGGGCACACACAGATACGCAGTATTTT
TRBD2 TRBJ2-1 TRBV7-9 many CASSPPGGGSLSSYNEQFF TGTGCCAGCAGCCCCCCCGGCGGCGGGAGCTTGAGCTCCTACAATGAGCAGTTCTTC
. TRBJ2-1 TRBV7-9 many CASSFQGGHSNEQFF TGTGCCAGCAGCTTTCAAGGAGGTCACAGCAATGAGCAGTTCTTC
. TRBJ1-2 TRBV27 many CASSLSGTNYGYTF TGTGCCAGCAGTTTGTCGGGAACTAACTATGGCTACACCTTC
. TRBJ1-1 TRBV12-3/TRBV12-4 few CASSFDRRGTEAFF TGTGCCAGCAGTTTTGACCGCCGCGGGACTGAAGCTTTCTTT
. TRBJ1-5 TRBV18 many CASSPGEGPQHF TGTGCCAGCTCACCGGGGGAAGGGCCCCAGCATTTT
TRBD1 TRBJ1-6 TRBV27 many CASRLIGGSGNSPLHF TGTGCCAGCAGATTAATAGGGGGCTCGGGGAATTCACCCCTCCACTTT
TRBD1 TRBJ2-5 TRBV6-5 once CASSSADRVRQTQYF TGTGCCAGCAGTTCTGCTGACAGGGTCAGGCAGACCCAGTACTTC
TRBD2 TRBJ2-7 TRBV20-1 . CSASPGTLIAGVSYEQYF TGCAGTGCTAGCCCCGGGACCCTCATAGCGGGAGTGTCCTACGAGCAGTACTTC
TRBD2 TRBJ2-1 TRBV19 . CASRVAGLYNEQFF TGTGCCAGTAGGGTAGCGGGTCTCTACAATGAGCAGTTCTTC
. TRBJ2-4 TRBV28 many CASSLFAAGPAKNIQYF TGTGCCAGCAGTTTATTTGCGGCAGGCCCAGCCAAAAACATTCAGTACTTC
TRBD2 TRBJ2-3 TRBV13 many CASSRLAGGTDTQYF TGTGCCAGCAGTAGGCTAGCGGGAGGGACAGATACGCAGTATTTT
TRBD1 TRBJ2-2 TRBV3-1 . CASSQSRTGNTGELFF TGTGCCAGCAGCCAATCCCGGACAGGGAACACCGGGGAGCTGTTTTTT
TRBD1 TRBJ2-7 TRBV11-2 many CASSLGQGDEQYF TGTGCCAGCAGCCTAGGACAGGGCGACGAGCAGTACTTC
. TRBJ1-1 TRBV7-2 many CASSYGPEYTEAFF TGTGCCAGCAGCTACGGACCGGAATACACTGAAGCTTTCTTT
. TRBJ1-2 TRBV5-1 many CASSLLGYGYTF TGCGCCAGCAGCTTGTTGGGCTATGGCTACACCTTC
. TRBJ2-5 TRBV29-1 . CSVPGKGETQYF TGCAGCGTTCCAGGAAAGGGGGAGACCCAGTACTTC
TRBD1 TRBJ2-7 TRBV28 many CASSRDRVHEQYF TGTGCCAGCAGTCGGGACAGGGTCCACGAGCAGTACTTC
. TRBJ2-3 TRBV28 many CASSNDIRRTDTQYF TGTGCCAGCAGTAACGACATACGCCGCACAGATACGCAGTATTTT
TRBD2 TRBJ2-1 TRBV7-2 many CASSLTIAGGIDEQFF TGTGCCAGCAGCTTAACTATAGCGGGAGGAATCGATGAGCAGTTCTTC
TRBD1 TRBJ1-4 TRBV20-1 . CSARPDRGNEKLFF TGCAGTGCTAGACCTGACAGGGGGAATGAAAAACTGTTTTTT
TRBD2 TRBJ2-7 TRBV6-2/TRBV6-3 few CASSSRTSGSTYERYF TGTGCCAGCAGTTCCAGGACTAGCGGGAGCACCTACGAGCGGTACTTC